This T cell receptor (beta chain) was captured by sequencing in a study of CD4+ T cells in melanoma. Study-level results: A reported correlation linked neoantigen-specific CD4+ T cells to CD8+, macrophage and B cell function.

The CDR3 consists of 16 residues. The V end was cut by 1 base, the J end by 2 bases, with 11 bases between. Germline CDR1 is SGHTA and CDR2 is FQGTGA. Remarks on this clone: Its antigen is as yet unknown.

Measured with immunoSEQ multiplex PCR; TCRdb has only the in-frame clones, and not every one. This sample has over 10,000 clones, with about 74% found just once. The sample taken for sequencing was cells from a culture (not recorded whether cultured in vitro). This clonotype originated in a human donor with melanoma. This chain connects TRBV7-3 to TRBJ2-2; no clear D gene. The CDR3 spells CASSLNSRSNTGELFF. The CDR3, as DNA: TGTGCCAGCAGCTTAAACTCAAGGAGCAACACCGGGGAGCTGTTTTTT.